This T cell receptor beta chain is drawn from a study of monozygotic twins with inflammatory bowel disease. Overall study results and limits: For IBD, no single strong associated signal or clonotype was supported.

This CDR3 spans 14 amino acids. CDR1 is SGHRS, CDR2 YFSETQ, per germline. On this clonotype itself: Its specificity is unknown.

Samples each yielded cDNA through eight separate reactions. No DNA is given; TCRdb re-called the 5' RACE reads and lists each CDR3 protein once. The record lists over 200,000 distinct CDR3 sequences, of which the ten most abundant hold 1.5% to 2%. This receptor was obtained from a human donor with ulcerative colitis or Crohn's disease, or a healthy co-twin of an affected twin (not recorded which). The genes are TRBV5-1 and TRBJ2-3; TCRdb lists TRBD1, though no DNA is available to test this call. Sequencing was carried out using blood. The CDR3 here is CASSSGQGEDTQYF.